Each of the 2 T cell receptor beta chains below was sequenced from the same sample in a study of cytomegalovirus exposure and HLA in healthy donors. Primers included in the PCR were 60 Vbeta and 13 Jbeta primers. Sequencing used immunoSEQ multiplex PCR; TCRdb keeps in-frame clones, though not all of them. Here the sample spans some 150,000 clones, roughly 85% being singletons. The sample taken for sequencing was PBMCs. The receptors were gathered from a young woman in good health and CMV-seronegative.

The chain has TRBV2 and TRBJ1-2, with 8 positions matching TRBD1. J was trimmed by 0 bases and V by 6 bases; bases with no gene match: 9. Germline CDR1 reads SNHLY; CDR2 reads FYNNEI. The CDR3 runs 16 residues. CDR3 protein: CASSDRGIYANYGYTF. The CDR3 DNA is TGTGCCAGCAGCGACAGGGGCATCTACGCTAACTATGGCTACACCTTC.

V usage is TRBV11-2 and J usage is TRBJ2-7; TRBD2 is a possible D gene (6 bases). Germline V gene data show CDR1 as SGHAT and CDR2 as FQNNGV. The CDR3 covers 15 residues. The V end was cut by 5 bases, the J end by 1 base, with 15 bases between. CDR3 amino acids: CASSPGVGTSYEQYF. In DNA, the CDR3 is TGTGCCAGCAGCCCTGGGGTAGGGACTTCCTACGAGCAGTACTTC.